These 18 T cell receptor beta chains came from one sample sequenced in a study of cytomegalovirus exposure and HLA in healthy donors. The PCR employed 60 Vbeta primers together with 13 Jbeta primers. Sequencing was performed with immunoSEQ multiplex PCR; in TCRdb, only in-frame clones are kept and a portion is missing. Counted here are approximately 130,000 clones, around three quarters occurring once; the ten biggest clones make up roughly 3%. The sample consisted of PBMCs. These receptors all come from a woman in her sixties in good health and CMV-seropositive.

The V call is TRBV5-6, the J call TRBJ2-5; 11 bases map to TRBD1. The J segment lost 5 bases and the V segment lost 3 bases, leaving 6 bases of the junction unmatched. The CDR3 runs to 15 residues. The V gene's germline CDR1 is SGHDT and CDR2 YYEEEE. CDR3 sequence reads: CASSSWDRGEETQYF. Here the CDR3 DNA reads TGTGCCAGCAGCTCATGGGACAGGGGGGAGGAGACCCAGTACTTC.

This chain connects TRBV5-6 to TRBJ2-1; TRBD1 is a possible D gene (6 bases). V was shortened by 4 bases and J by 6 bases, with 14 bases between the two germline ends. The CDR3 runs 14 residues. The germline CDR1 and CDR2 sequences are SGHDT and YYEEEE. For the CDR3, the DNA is TGTGCCAGCAGCCCAAAGGGGGTCAGCAATGAGCAGTTCTTC. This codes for CASSPKGVSNEQFF. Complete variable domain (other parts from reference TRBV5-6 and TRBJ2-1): DAGVTQSPTHLIKTRGQQVTLRCSPKSGHDTVSWYQQALGQGPQFIFQYYEEEERQRGNFPDRFSGHQFPNYSSELNVNALLLGDSALYLCASSPKGVSNEQFFGPGTRLTVL.

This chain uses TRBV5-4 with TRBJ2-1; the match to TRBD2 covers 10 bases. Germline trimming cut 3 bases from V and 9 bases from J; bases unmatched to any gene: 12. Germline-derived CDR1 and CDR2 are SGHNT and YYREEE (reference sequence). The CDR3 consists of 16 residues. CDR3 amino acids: CASSSGTSGGEVEQFF. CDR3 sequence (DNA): TGTGCCAGCAGCTCCGGAACCAGCGGGGGGGAGGTTGAGCAGTTCTTC.

CDR3 sequence: CASSETGGRGEQYF. The CDR3 coding sequence is TGTGCCAGCAGTGAAACAGGGGGAAGGGGCGAGCAGTACTTC. The chain recombines TRBV2 with TRBJ2-7; 8 bases are shared with TRBD1. Germline V gene data show CDR1 as SNHLY and CDR2 as FYNNEI. V shed 2 bases and J 6 bases; nucleotides not matched to a gene: 6. CDR3 size: 14 residues.

CDR3 DNA: TGCGGCACAGGTCCCACCGCTGGCTATGGCTACACCTTC. Translating it yields CGTGPTAGYGYTF. This chain connects TRBV5-1 to TRBJ1-2; maybe TRBD1 (5 bases). Looked up from germline, CDR1 is SGHRS and CDR2 is YFSETQ. The CDR3 sequence is 13 residues long.

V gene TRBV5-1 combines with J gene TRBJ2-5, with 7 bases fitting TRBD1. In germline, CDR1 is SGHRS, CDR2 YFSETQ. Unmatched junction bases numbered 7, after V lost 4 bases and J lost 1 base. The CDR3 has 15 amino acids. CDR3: CASSVDRAIQETQYF. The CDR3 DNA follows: TGCGCCAGCAGCGTCGACAGGGCGATCCAAGAGACCCAGTACTTC.

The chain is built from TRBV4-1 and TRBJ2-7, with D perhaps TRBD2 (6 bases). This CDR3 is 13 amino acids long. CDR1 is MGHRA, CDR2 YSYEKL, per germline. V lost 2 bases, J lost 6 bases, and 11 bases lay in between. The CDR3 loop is CASSQMGGPEQYF. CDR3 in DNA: TGCGCCAGCAGCCAAATGGGGGGTCCCGAGCAGTACTTC.

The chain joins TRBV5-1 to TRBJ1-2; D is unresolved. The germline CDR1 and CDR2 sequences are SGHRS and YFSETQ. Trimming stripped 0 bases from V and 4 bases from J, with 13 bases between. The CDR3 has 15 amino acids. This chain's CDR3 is CASSLEPRNGYGYTF. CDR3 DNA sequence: TGCGCCAGCAGCTTGGAACCTCGAAACGGCTATGGCTACACCTTC.

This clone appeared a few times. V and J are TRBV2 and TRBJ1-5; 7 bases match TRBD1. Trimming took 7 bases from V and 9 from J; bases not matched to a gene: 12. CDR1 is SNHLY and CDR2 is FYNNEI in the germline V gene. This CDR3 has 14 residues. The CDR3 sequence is CASTTGARRGPQHF. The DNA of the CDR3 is TGTGCCAGCACCACAGGGGCCAGACGGGGGCCCCAGCATTTT.

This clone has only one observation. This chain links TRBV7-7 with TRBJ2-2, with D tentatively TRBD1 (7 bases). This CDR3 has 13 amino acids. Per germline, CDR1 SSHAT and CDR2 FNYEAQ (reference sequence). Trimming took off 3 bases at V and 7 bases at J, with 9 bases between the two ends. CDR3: CASSFQGGGELFF. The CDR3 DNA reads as TGTGCCAGCAGCTTCCAGGGGGGCGGGGAGCTGTTTTTT.

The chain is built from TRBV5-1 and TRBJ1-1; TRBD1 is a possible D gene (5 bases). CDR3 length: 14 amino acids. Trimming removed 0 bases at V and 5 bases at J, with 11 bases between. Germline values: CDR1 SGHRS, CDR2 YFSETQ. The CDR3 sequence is CASSLERGVTEAFF. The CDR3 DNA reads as TGCGCCAGCAGCTTGGAAAGGGGTGTTACTGAAGCTTTCTTT.

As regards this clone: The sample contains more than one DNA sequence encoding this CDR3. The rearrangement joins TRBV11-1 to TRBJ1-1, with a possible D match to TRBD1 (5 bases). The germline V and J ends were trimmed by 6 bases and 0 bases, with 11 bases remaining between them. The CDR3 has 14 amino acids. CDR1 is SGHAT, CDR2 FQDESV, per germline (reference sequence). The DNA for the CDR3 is TGTGCCAGCAGTACCGACAGAGTGAACACTGAAGCTTTCTTT. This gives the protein CASSTDRVNTEAFF.

This chain's CDR3 is CASSIQALNYGYTF. The CDR3 DNA sequence: TGTGCCAGTAGTATACAGGCCCTTAACTATGGCTACACCTTC. The rearrangement uses TRBV19 and TRBJ1-2; D unclear. V lost 2 bases and J 1 base, leaving 8 bases between the germline ends. CDR1 and CDR2 (germline): LNHDA, SQIVND (reference sequence). The CDR3 is 14 residues long.

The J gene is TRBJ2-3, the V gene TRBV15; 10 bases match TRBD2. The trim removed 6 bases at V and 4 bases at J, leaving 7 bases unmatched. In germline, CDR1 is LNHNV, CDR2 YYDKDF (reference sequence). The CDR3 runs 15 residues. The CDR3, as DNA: TGTGCCACCAGTATTTCAAGCGGGGGGGCAGATACGCAGTATTTT. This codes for CATSISSGGADTQYF.

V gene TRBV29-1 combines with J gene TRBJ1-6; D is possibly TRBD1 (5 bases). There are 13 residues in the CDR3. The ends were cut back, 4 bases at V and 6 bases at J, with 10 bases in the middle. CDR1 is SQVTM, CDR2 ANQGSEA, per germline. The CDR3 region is CSVGWGGNSPLHF. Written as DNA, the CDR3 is TGCAGCGTTGGGTGGGGGGGTAATTCACCCCTCCACTTT.

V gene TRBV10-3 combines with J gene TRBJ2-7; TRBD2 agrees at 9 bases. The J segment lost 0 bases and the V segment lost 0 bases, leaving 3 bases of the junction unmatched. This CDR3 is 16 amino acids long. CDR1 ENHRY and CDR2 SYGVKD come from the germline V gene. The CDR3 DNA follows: TGTGCCATCAGTGAGTCACCTAGCGGGGCCTCCTACGAGCAGTACTTC. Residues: CAISESPSGASYEQYF.

The CDR3, as DNA: TGTGCCAGCAGCGAAACACCGGGTACGCAGTATTTT. Translated: CASSETPGTQYF. The chain combines TRBV9 with TRBJ2-3; D not resolved. In germline, CDR1 is SGDLS, CDR2 YYNGEE. The CDR3 runs to 12 residues. Trimming pared 3 bases from V and 8 bases from J, leaving 10 bases between.

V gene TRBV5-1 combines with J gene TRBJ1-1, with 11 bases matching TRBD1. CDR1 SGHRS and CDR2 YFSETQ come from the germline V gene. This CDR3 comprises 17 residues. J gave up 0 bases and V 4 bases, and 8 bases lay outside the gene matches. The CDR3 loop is CASSLGTGGRMNTEAFF. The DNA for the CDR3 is TGCGCCAGCAGCCTGGGGACAGGGGGTCGCATGAACACTGAAGCTTTCTTT.